This T cell receptor (beta chain) was retrieved from a study of T cells after yellow fever vaccination. V dropped 2 bases and J dropped 9; count of bases not matched to a gene: 4. The CDR3 totals 15 residues. The germline V gene has CDR1 LGHNA and CDR2 YNFKEQ. In TCRdb, the 5' RACE reads were re-called with MiXCR into one record per CDR3 protein. The sample consists of some 160,000 distinct CDR3 sequences, around 9.3% of them appearing once. The source was CD8+ T cells sorted from PBMCs, collected 45 days after the yellow fever booster vaccination. The rearrangement links TRBV4-2 to TRBJ1-6, with TRBD1 identical over 10 bases. The clonotype was recovered from a young man who received the YFV17D yellow fever vaccine. The CDR3 here is CASSQTGTGVSPLHF. DNA for the CDR3: TGTGCCAGCAGCCAAACCGGGACAGGGGTTTCACCCCTCCACTTT.